The rows below give T cell receptor beta chains drawn from one sample of a study of T cells in Graves' hyperthyroidism and ophthalmopathy. TCRdb processed the multiplex PCR reads anew with MiXCR; each CDR3 protein has one entry. The sample consists of nearly 600,000 distinct CDR3 sequences, about 14% of them appearing once. The material sequenced was blood. All receptors come from a woman aged 18-35 years with Graves' ophthalmopathy. Both conserved end residues are part of each CDR3. The D gene is left open where the match is weak. Clone size is given for some rows only: seen once, a few or many times, or a class if the clone is expanded.

cdr3_aa	cdr3_nt	j_call	clone_size	d_call	v_call
CASSLDSMQGANYGYTF	TGTGCCAGCAGCTTAGATAGTATGCAGGGCGCCAATTATGGCTACACCTTC	TRBJ1-2	.	.	TRBV7-2
CASSLPGREVAGELFF	TGTGCCAGCAGCCTACCAGGGCGGGAGGTCGCCGGGGAGCTGTTTTTT	TRBJ2-2	many	TRBD2	TRBV11-2
CASSSRTGGTGELFF	TGTGCCAGCAGCTCACGGACCGGGGGAACCGGGGAGCTGTTTTTT	TRBJ2-2	many	.	TRBV7-3
CASKSHRGLAGAGEQFF	TGTGCCAGCAAATCCCATCGGGGGCTAGCGGGAGCGGGGGAGCAGTTCTTC	TRBJ2-1	many	TRBD2	TRBV27
CASGLGGSTDTQYF	TGTGCTAGTGGTTTGGGCGGAAGCACAGATACGCAGTATTTT	TRBJ2-3	many	.	TRBV12-5
CASSWVRDEQFF	TGTGCCAGCAGTTGGGTGAGAGATGAGCAGTTCTTC	TRBJ2-1	many	.	TRBV12-3/TRBV12-4
CASSAIRGGGAQEQFF	TGTGCCAGCAGCGCCATCCGGGGGGGAGGCGCGCAAGAGCAGTTCTTC	TRBJ2-1	few	TRBD2	TRBV9
CSAVGLARTYEQYF	TGCAGTGCTGTCGGACTAGCGCGTACCTACGAGCAGTACTTC	TRBJ2-7	many	TRBD2	TRBV20-1
CASSRMGPAGFSYEQYF	TGTGCCAGCAGTCGAATGGGGCCAGCGGGCTTCTCCTACGAGCAGTACTTC	TRBJ2-7	many	.	TRBV27
CASREGPGTNSYEQYF	TGTGCCAGCAGAGAGGGGCCCGGGACAAATTCCTACGAGCAGTACTTC	TRBJ2-7	many	.	TRBV2
CASSLGYVNTEAFF	TGTGCCAGCAGCTTAGGGTACGTGAACACTGAAGCTTTCTTT	TRBJ1-1	many	.	TRBV7-9
CASSSIGGSDTGELFF	TGTGCCAGCAGCTCCATAGGAGGGAGCGACACCGGGGAGCTGTTTTTT	TRBJ2-2	.	.	TRBV7-2
CASSFKGTGLALYEQYF	TGTGCCAGCAGTTTTAAGGGTACGGGACTAGCACTCTACGAGCAGTACTTC	TRBJ2-7	many	TRBD2	TRBV27
CASSLGHYTEAFF	TGTGCCAGCAGCCTGGGACATTACACTGAAGCTTTCTTT	TRBJ1-1	few	.	TRBV5-6
CASSHGGGRSTSSYNEQFF	TGCGCCAGCAGCCACGGAGGGGGGAGGTCTACCAGCTCCTACAATGAGCAGTTCTTC	TRBJ2-1	few	.	TRBV4-1
CASRMDRENGELFF	TGTGCCAGCAGAATGGACAGGGAGAACGGGGAGCTGTTTTTT	TRBJ2-2	few	TRBD1	TRBV12-3/TRBV12-4
CASSVVQETQYF	TGTGCCAGCAGTGTAGTCCAAGAGACCCAGTACTTC	TRBJ2-5	many	.	TRBV2
CASNTGGRGETQYF	TGTGCCAGCAACACTGGGGGTCGTGGCGAGACCCAGTACTTC	TRBJ2-5	many	.	TRBV6-2/TRBV6-3
CASSWVGGRDGYTF	TGTGCCAGCAGTTGGGTGGGGGGAAGGGATGGCTACACCTTC	TRBJ1-2	few	.	TRBV27
CASGYYGTGYEQYF	TGTGCCAGCGGCTATTATGGGACTGGGTACGAGCAGTACTTC	TRBJ2-7	many	.	TRBV28
CASSLGGGDQPQHF	TGTGCCAGCAGCCTCGGGGGGGGCGATCAGCCCCAGCATTTT	TRBJ1-5	many	.	TRBV5-6
CATSERTGQGLNEQFF	TGTGCCACCAGTGAAAGAACGGGACAGGGGCTCAATGAGCAGTTCTTC	TRBJ2-1	few	TRBD1	TRBV24-1
CASSLSGRAWNEQFF	TGTGCCAGCAGCCTGAGCGGGAGGGCCTGGAATGAGCAGTTCTTC	TRBJ2-1	many	TRBD2	TRBV7-2
CASKTGEADTEAFF	TGTGCCAGCAAAACAGGGGAGGCAGACACTGAAGCTTTCTTT	TRBJ1-1	many	TRBD1	TRBV28
CASSRAGGSDTQYF	TGTGCCAGCAGCCGAGCGGGAGGCTCAGATACGCAGTATTTT	TRBJ2-3	.	TRBD2	TRBV11-3
CASALAGGNYEQYF	TGTGCCAGCGCCCTAGCGGGAGGCAACTACGAGCAGTACTTC	TRBJ2-7	.	TRBD2	TRBV28